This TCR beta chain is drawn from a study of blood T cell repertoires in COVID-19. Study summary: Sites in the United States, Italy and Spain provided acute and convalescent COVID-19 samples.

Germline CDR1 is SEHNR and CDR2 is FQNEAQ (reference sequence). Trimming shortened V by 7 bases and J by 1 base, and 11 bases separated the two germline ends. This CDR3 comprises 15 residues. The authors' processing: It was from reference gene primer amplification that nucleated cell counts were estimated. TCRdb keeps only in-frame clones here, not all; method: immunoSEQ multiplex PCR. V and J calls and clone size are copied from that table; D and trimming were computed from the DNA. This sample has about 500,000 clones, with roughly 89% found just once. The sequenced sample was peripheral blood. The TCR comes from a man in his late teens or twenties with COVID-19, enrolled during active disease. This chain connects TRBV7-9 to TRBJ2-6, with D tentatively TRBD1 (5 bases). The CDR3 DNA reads TGTGCCAGCACCCCAGGGTCTTCTGGGGCCAACGTCCTGACTTTC. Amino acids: CASTPGSSGANVLTF.